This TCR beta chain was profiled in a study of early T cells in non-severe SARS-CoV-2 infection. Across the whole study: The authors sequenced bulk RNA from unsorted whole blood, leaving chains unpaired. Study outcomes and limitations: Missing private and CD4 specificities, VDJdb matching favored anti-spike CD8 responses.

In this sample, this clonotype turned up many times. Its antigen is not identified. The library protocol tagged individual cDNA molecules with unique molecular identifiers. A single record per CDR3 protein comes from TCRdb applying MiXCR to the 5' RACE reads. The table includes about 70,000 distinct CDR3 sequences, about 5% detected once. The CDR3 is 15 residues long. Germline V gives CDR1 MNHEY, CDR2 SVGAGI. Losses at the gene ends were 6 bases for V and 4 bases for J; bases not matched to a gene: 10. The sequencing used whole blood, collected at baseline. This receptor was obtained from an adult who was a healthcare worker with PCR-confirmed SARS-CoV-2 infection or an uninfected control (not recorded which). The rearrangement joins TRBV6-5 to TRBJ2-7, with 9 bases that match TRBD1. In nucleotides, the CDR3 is TGTGCCAGCAGCTCAAACCCGGGACAGGGTTACGAGCAGTACTTC. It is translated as CASSSNPGQGYEQYF.